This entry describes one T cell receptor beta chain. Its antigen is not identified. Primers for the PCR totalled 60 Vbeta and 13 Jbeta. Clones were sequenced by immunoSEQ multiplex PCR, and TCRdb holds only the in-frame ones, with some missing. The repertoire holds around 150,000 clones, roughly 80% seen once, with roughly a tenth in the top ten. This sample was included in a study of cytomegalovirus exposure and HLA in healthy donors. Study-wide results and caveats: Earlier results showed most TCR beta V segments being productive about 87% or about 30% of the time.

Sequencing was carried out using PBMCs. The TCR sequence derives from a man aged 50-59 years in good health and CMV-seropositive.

The CDR3: CAISEATSGRRADTQYF. In DNA, the CDR3 is TGTGCCATCAGTGAGGCGACTAGCGGGAGACGTGCAGATACGCAGTATTTT. The chain joins TRBV10-3 to TRBJ2-3; 12 bases fit TRBD2. Germline values: CDR1 ENHRY, CDR2 SYGVKD. The CDR3 is made up of 17 amino acids. V dropped 2 bases and J dropped 4; count of bases not matched to a gene: 7.